This TCR beta chain was identified in a study of blood T cell repertoires in COVID-19. About the research overall: Specimens from acute and convalescent COVID-19 originated in the United States, Italy and Spain. PBMCs, B-cell-depleted T cells, or T cells were the source of the cDNA or gDNA that made up the material.

With 0 bases clipped from V and 0 bases from J, the junction kept 5 bases outside the gene matches. The CDR3 is 17 residues long. Germline V gene sequence: CDR1 LGHNA, CDR2 YSLEER. Per the original methods: Nucleated cell counts were estimated from reference gene primer amplification. Sequenced by immunoSEQ multiplex PCR; TCRdb stores in-frame clones only, minus some. V and J calls and clone size follow that table, whereas D and trimming were derived from the DNA. The data hold around 100,000 clones, with less than 85% observed a single time. This TCR came from an older woman with acute or convalescent COVID-19. Sequencing was carried out using peripheral blood. This chain connects TRBV4-3 to TRBJ1-2, with 9 bases that match TRBD1. The CDR3 coding sequence is TGCGCCAGCAGCCAAGACCCCGGGACAGGGTCTAACTATGGCTACACCTTC. The encoded protein is CASSQDPGTGSNYGYTF.